The 5 T cell receptor beta chains presented below share a single source sample, sequenced in a study of T cell changes during pregnancy in multiple sclerosis. Clones were sequenced by immunoSEQ multiplex PCR, and TCRdb holds only the in-frame ones, with some missing. The data contain 50,000 to 65,000 clones, about 94% of them singletons. The sample consisted of CD8+ T cells from peripheral blood mononuclear cells, taken in the second trimester of pregnancy. These TCRs come from a female donor with multiple sclerosis, enrolled in a pregnancy study.

The V call is TRBV29-1, the J call TRBJ1-2; D gene unclear. Germline CDR1 is SQVTM and CDR2 is ANQGSEA. V was shortened by 4 bases and J by 6 bases, with 6 bases between the two germline ends. CDR3 length: 10 amino acids. The CDR3 protein is CSVVSDGYTF. CDR3 bases: TGCAGCGTTGTTAGTGATGGCTACACCTTC.

The CDR3 loop is CASSYSGTGYEQYF. CDR3 nucleotide sequence: TGCGCCAGCAGCTACAGCGGGACCGGCTACGAGCAGTACTTC. The chain has TRBV5-1 and TRBJ2-7; 7 bases map to TRBD2. The J segment lost 3 bases and the V segment lost 3 bases, leaving 6 bases of the junction unmatched. The CDR3 extends over 14 amino acids. The V gene's germline CDR1 is SGHRS and CDR2 YFSETQ.

CDR3 nucleotide sequence: TGTGCCAGCAGTTTATCCCGGACAGGGGTGATTCAAGCTTTCTTT. Translation gives CASSLSRTGVIQAFF. The chain is built from TRBV27 and TRBJ1-1, with TRBD1 matching 9 bases. V gave up 0 bases and J gave up 9 bases; unmatched junction bases: 8. The CDR3 is 15 residues long. Germline V lookup: CDR1 MNHEY, CDR2 SMNVEV (reference sequence).

The chain joins TRBV5-1 to TRBJ2-3; D gene uncertain. Trimming took off 0 bases at V and 0 bases at J, with 8 bases between the two ends. The length of the CDR3 is 15 residues. Germline CDR1 and CDR2: SGHRS and YFSETQ. This chain's CDR3 is CASSLGVSSTDTQYF. CDR3 bases: TGCGCCAGCAGCTTGGGCGTCTCGAGCACAGATACGCAGTATTTT.

This chain connects TRBV11-2 to TRBJ1-2; D not resolved. The germline V and J ends were trimmed by 3 bases and 1 base, with 12 bases remaining between them. CDR1 is SGHAT, CDR2 FQNNGV, per germline. This CDR3 region has 15 residues. The CDR3 reads CASSLSTDNNYGYTF. DNA for the CDR3: TGTGCCAGCAGCTTGAGCACAGATAATAACTATGGCTACACCTTC.